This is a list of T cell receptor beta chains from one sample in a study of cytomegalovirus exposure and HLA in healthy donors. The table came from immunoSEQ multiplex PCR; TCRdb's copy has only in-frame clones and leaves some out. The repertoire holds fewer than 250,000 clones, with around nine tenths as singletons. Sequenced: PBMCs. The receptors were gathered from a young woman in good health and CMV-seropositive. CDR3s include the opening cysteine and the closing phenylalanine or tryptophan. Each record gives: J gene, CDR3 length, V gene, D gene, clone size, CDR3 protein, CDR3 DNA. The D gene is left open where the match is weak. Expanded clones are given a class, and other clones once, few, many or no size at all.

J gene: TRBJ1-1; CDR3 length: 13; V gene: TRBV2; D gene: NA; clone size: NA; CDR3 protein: CASKPFMYTEAFF; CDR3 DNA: TGTGCCAGCAAGCCCTTTATGTACACTGAAGCTTTCTTT
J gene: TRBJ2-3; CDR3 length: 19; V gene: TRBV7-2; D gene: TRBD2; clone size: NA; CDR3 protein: CASSLAASGNLGSGDTQYF; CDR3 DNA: TGTGCCAGCAGCTTAGCCGCTAGCGGGAATTTGGGGAGCGGAGATACGCAGTATTTT
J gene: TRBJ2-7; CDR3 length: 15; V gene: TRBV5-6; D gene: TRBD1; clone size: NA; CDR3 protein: CASSGRGLGSYEQYF; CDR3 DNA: TGTGCCAGCAGCGGCAGGGGGCTTGGATCCTACGAGCAGTACTTC
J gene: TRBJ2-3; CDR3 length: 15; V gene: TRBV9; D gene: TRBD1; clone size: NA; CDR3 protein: CASGLQGAGTDTQYF; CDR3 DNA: TGTGCCAGCGGTCTACAGGGGGCGGGAACAGATACGCAGTATTTT
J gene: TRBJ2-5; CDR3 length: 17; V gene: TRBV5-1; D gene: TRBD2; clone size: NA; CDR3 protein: CASSSGWSSGSRETQYF; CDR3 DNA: TGCGCCAGCAGCTCGGGGTGGTCTAGCGGGAGCCGAGAGACCCAGTACTTC
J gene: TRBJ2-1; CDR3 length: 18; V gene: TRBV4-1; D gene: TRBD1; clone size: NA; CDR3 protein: CASSQDGRSTGGRNEQFF; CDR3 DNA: TGCGCCAGCAGCCAAGATGGGCGGTCAACAGGGGGTAGGAATGAGCAGTTCTTC
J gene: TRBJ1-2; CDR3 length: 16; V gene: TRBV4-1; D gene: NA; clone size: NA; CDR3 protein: CASSQEVALIGYGYTF; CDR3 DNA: TGCGCCAGCAGCCAAGAAGTTGCCTTGATCGGCTATGGCTACACCTTC
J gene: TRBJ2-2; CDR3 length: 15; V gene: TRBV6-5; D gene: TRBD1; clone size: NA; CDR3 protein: CASSRDRVNTGELFF; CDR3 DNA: TGTGCCAGCAGTCGGGACAGGGTAAACACCGGGGAGCTGTTTTTT
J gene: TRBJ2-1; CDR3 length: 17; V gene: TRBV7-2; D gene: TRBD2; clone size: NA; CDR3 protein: CASSLVGGGLGKNEQFF; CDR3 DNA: TGTGCCAGCAGCTTAGTGGGAGGGGGACTAGGGAAGAATGAGCAGTTCTTC
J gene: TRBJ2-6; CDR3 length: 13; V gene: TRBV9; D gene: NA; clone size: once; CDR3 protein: CASSGGGANVLTF; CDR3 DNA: TGTGCCAGCAGCGGAGGAGGGGCCAACGTCCTGACTTTC
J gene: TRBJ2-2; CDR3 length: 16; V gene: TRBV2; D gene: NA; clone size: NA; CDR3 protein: CASTARGAGNTGELFF; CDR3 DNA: TGTGCCAGCACCGCGCGGGGAGCGGGGAACACCGGGGAGCTGTTTTTT
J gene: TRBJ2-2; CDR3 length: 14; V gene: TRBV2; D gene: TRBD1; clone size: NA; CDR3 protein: CASNRGQLTGELFF; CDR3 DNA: TGTGCCAGCAACAGGGGACAACTCACCGGGGAGCTGTTTTTT
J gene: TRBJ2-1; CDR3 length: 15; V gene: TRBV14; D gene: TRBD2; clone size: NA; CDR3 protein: CASSPLGLADVGQFF; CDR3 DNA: TGTGCCAGCAGCCCATTGGGACTAGCAGACGTCGGGCAGTTCTTC
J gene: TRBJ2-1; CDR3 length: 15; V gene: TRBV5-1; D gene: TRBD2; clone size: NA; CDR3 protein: CASSRGLADYNEQFF; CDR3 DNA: TGCGCCAGCAGCCGCGGACTAGCGGACTACAATGAGCAGTTCTTC
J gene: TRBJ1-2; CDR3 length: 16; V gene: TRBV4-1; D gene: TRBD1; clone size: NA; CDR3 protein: CASSGTGAGKNYGYTF; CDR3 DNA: TGCGCCAGCAGCGGGACAGGGGCTGGGAAAAACTATGGCTACACCTTC
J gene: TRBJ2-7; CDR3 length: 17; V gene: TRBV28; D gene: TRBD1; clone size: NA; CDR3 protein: CASSHPRGQGASYEQYF; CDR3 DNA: TGTGCCAGCAGCCATCCCCGGGGACAGGGGGCTTCCTACGAGCAGTACTTC
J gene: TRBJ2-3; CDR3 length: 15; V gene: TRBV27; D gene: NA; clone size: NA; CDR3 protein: CASSPTPYSTDTQYF; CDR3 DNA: TGTGCCAGCAGCCCGACACCTTATAGCACAGATACGCAGTATTTT
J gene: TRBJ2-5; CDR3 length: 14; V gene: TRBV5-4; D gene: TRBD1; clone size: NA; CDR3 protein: CASSTTGGQETQYF; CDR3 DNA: TGTGCCAGCAGCACCACAGGGGGGCAAGAGACCCAGTACTTC
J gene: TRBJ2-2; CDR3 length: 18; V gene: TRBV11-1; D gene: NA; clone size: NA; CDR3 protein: CASSSRLGQGRDTGELFF; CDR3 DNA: TGTGCCAGCAGCTCCCGCTTGGGGCAGGGGAGAGACACCGGGGAGCTGTTTTTT
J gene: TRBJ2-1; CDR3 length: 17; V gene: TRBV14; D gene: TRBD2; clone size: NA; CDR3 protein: CASSLRTSGRTNNEQFF; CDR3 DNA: TGTGCCAGCAGTCTAAGGACTAGCGGGAGGACTAATAATGAGCAGTTCTTC
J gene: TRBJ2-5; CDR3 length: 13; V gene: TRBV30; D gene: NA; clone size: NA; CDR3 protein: CACSDDRLRAQYF; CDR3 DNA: TGTGCCTGTTCCGATGACAGGCTGAGAGCCCAGTACTTC
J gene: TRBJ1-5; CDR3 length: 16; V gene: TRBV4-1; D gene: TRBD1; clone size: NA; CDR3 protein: CASSQDTGASNQPQHF; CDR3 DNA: TGCGCCAGCAGCCAAGACACAGGGGCAAGCAATCAGCCCCAGCATTTT
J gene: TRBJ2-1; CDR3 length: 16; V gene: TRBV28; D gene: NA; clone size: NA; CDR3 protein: CASSLYGRGIRDEQFF; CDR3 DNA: TGTGCCAGCAGTTTATACGGCAGGGGAATCCGTGATGAGCAGTTCTTC
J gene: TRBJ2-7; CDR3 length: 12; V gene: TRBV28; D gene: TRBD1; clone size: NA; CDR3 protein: CASGSQGEEQYF; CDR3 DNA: TGTGCCAGCGGCTCGCAGGGGGAAGAGCAGTACTTC
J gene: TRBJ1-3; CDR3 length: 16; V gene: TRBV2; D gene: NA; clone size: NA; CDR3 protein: CASSQDSFSSGNTIYF; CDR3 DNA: TGTGCCAGCAGTCAGGACAGCTTTTCCTCTGGAAACACCATATATTTT
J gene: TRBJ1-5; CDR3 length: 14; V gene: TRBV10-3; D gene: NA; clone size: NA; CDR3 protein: CAISRDISNQPQHF; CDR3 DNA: TGTGCCATCAGTCGGGACATTAGCAATCAGCCCCAGCATTTT
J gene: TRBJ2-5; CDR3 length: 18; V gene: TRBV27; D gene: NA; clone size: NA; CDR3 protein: CASTLRAPDSFFLETQYF; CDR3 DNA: TGTGCCAGCACCCTAAGGGCCCCGGACAGCTTCTTCTTGGAGACCCAGTACTTC
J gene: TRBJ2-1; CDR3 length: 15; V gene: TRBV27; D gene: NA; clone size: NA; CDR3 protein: CASSSSASSYNEQFF; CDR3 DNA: TGTGCCAGCAGTTCCTCTGCGAGCTCCTACAATGAGCAGTTCTTC
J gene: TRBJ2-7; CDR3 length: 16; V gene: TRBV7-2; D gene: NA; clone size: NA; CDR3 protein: CASSPNHYESSYEQYF; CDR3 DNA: TGTGCCAGCAGCCCGAACCACTACGAGAGCTCCTACGAGCAGTACTTC
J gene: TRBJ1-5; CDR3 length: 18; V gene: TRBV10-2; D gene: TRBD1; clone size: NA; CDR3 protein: CASSDLGTGGAGNQPQHF; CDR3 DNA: TGCGCCAGCAGTGACTTAGGGACAGGGGGCGCGGGCAATCAGCCCCAGCATTTT
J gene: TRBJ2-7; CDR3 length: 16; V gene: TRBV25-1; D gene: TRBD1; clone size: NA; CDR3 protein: CASSVPNRGDSYEQYF; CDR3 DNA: TGTGCCAGCAGTGTTCCGAACAGGGGTGACTCCTACGAGCAGTACTTC
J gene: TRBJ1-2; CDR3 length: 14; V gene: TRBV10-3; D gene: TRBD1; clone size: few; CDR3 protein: CAISEPGQGHGYTF; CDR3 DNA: TGTGCCATCAGTGAACCGGGACAGGGACATGGCTACACCTTC
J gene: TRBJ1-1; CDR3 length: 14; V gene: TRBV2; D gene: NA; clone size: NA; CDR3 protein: CARSQGEGDTEAFF; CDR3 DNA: TGTGCCAGATCCCAAGGGGAAGGAGACACTGAAGCTTTCTTT
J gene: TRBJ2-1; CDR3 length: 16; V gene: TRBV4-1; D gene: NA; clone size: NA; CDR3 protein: CASSQVQVAVYNEQFF; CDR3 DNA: TGCGCCAGCAGCCAAGTTCAGGTGGCCGTTTACAATGAGCAGTTCTTC
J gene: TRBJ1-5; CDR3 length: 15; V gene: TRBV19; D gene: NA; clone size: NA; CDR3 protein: CASSSRRESNQPQHF; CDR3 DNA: TGTGCCAGTAGTTCGCGCCGGGAGAGCAATCAGCCCCAGCATTTT
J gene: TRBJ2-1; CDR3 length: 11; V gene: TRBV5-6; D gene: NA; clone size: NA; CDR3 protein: CASSGGWGQFF; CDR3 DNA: TGTGCCAGCAGCGGCGGGTGGGGGCAGTTCTTC
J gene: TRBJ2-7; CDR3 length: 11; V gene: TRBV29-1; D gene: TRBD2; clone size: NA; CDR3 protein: CSVGSGNEQYF; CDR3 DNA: TGCAGCGTTGGTAGCGGGAACGAGCAGTACTTC
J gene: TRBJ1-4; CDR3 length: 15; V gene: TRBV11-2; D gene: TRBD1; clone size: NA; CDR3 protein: CASSSRDRGGEKLFF; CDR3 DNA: TGTGCCAGCAGCAGCCGGGACAGGGGGGGTGAAAAACTGTTTTTT
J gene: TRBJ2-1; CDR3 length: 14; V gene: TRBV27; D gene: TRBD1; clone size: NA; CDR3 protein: CASSRAGGWNEQFF; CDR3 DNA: TGTGCCAGCAGTCGGGCAGGGGGTTGGAATGAGCAGTTCTTC
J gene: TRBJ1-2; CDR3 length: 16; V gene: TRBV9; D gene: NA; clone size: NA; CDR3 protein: CASSVDIRGKDYGYTF; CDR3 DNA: TGTGCCAGCAGCGTAGATATCAGGGGAAAGGACTATGGCTACACCTTC
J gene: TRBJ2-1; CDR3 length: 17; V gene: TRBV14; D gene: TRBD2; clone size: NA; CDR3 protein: CASSQRFEGGVFWEQFF; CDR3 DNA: TGTGCCAGCAGCCAGCGGTTCGAGGGAGGGGTCTTCTGGGAGCAGTTCTTC
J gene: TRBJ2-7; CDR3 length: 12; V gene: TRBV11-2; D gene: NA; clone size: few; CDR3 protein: CASSSQGYEQYF; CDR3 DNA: TGTGCCAGCAGCTCACAGGGCTACGAGCAGTACTTC